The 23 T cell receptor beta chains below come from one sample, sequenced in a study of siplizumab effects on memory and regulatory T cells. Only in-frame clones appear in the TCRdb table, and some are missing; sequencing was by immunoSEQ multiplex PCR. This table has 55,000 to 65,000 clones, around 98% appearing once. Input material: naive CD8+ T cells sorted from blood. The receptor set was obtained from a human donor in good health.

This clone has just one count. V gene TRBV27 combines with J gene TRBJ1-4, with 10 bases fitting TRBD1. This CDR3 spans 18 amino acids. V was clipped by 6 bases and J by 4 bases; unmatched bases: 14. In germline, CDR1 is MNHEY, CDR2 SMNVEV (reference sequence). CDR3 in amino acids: CASSPDRVTGGLNEKLFF. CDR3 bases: TGTGCCAGCAGCCCCGATCGTGTGACAGGGGGCCTTAATGAAAAACTGTTTTTT.

The CDR3 DNA sequence: TGTGCCAGCAGCTCCGGGACAGGGGTAGGAAACACCATATATTTT. It specifies CASSSGTGVGNTIYF. The chain combines TRBV7-9 with TRBJ1-3; 10 bases align to TRBD1. The trim removed 4 bases at V and 4 bases at J, leaving 4 bases unmatched. There are 15 residues in the CDR3. Germline V CDR1 and CDR2: SEHNR, FQNEAQ (reference sequence).

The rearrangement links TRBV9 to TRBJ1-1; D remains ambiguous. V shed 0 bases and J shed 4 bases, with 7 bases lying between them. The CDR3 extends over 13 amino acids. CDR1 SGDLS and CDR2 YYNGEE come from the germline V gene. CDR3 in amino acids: CASSVATATEAFF. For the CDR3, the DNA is TGTGCCAGCAGCGTAGCTACTGCCACTGAAGCTTTCTTT.

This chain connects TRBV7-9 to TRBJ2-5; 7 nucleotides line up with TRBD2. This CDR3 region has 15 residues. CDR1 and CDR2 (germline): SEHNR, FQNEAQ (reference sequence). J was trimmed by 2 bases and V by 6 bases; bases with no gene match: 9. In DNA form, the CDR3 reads TGTGCCAGCAGGGAGGGGACTACCCTTCAAGAGACCCAGTACTTC. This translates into CASREGTTLQETQYF.

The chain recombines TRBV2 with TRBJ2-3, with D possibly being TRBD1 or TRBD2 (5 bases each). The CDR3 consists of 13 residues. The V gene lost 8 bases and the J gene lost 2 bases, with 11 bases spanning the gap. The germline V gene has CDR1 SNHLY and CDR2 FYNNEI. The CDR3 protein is CASGGIFTDTQYF. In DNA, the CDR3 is TGTGCCAGCGGGGGAATTTTCACAGATACGCAGTATTTT.

The CDR3 region is CASRDSGNTIYF. In DNA form, the CDR3 reads TGTGCCAGCAGAGATTCTGGAAACACCATATATTTT. The chain is built from TRBV14 and TRBJ1-3, with D hard to call. The germline V and J ends were trimmed by 6 bases and 1 base, with 4 bases remaining between them. This CDR3 is 12 amino acids long. Germline loops: CDR1 SGHDN, CDR2 FVKESK.

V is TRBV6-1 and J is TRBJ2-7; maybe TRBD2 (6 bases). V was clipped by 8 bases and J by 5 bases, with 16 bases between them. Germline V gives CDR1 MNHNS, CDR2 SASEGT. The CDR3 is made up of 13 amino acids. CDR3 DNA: TGTGCCAGCCGGGACTTCAACGTTGACGAGCAGTACTTC. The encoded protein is CASRDFNVDEQYF.

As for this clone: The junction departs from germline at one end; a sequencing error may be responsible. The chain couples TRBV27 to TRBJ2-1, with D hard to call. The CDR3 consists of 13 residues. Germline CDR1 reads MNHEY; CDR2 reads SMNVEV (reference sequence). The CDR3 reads CASSLLSKDERFF. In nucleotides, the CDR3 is TGTGCCAGCAGTTTATTGTCTAAGGATGAGCGGTTCTTC.

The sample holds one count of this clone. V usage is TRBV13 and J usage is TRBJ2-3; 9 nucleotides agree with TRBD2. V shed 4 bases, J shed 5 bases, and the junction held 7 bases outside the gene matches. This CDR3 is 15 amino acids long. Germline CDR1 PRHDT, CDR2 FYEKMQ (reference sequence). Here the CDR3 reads CASSYSGRSGDTQYF. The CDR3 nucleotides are TGTGCCAGCAGCTATAGCGGGAGAAGTGGAGATACGCAGTATTTT. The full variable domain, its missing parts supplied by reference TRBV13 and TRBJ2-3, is AAGVIQSPRHLIKEKRETATLKCYPIPRHDTVYWYQQGPGQDPQFLISFYEKMQSDKGSIPDRFSAQQFSDYHSELNMSSLELGDSALYFCASSYSGRSGDTQYFGPGTRLTVL.

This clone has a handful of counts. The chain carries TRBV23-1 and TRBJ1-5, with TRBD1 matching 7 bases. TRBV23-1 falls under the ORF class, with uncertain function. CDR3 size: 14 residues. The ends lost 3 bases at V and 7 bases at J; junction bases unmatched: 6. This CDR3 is CASSQGQLPQPQHF. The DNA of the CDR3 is TGCGCCAGCAGTCAGGGACAGCTACCCCAGCCCCAGCATTTT.

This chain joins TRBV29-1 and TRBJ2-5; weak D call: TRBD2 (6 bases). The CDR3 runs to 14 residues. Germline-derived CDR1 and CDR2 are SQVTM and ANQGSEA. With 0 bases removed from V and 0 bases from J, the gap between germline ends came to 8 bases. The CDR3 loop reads CSVEDPGDQETQYF. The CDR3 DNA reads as TGCAGCGTTGAAGATCCGGGGGACCAAGAGACCCAGTACTTC. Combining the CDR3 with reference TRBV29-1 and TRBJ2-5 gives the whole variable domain SAVISQKPSRDICQRGTSLTIQCQVDSQVTMMFWYRQQPGQSLTLIATANQGSEATYESGFVIDKFPISRPNLTFSTLTVSNMSPEDSSIYLCSVEDPGDQETQYFGPGTRLLVL.

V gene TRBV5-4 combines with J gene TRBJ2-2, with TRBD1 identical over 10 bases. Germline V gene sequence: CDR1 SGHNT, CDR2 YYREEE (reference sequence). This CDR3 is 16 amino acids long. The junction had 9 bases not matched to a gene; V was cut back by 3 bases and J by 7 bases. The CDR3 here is CASSSGDRGSFGELFF. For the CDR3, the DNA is TGTGCCAGCAGCTCAGGGGACAGGGGATCCTTCGGGGAGCTGTTTTTT.

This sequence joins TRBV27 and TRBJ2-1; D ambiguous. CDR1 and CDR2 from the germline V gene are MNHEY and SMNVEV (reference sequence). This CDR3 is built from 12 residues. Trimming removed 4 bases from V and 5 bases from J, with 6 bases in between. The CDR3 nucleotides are TGTGCCAGCAGTTCTCTTGACAATGAGCAGTTCTTC. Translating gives CASSSLDNEQFF.

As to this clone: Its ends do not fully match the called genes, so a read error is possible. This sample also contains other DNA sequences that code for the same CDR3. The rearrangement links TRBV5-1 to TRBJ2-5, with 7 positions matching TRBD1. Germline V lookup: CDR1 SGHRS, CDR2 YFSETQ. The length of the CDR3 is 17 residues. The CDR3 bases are TGCGCCAGCAGCTTGGGCCGACAGGGCGCGTACCAAGAGACTCAGTACTTC. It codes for CASSLGRQGAYQETQYF.

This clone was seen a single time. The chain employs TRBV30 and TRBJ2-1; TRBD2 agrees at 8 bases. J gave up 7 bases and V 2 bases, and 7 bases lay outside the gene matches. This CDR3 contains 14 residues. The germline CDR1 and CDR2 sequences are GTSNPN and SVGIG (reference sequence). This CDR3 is CAWSLLAGHNEQFF. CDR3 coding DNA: TGTGCCTGGAGTTTGTTAGCGGGACATAATGAGCAGTTCTTC. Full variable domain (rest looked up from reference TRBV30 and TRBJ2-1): SQTIHQWPATLVQPVGSPLSLECTVEGTSNPNLYWYRQAAGRGLQLLFYSVGIGQISSEVPQNLSASRPQDRQFILSSKKLLLSDSGFYLCAWSLLAGHNEQFFGPGTRLTVL.

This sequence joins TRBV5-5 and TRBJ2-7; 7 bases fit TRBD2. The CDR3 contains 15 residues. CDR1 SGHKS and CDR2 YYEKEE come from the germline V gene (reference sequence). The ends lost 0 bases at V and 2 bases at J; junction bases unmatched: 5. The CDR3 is CASSLGLAETYEQYF. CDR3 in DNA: TGTGCCAGCAGCTTGGGGCTAGCGGAGACCTACGAGCAGTACTTC.

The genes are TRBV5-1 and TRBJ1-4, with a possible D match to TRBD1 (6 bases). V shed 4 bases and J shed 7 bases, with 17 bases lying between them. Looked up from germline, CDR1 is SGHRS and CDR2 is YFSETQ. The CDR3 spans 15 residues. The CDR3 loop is CASSQAGARGEKLFF. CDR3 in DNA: TGCGCCAGCAGCCAGGCGGGGGCGCGGGGTGAAAAACTGTTTTTT.

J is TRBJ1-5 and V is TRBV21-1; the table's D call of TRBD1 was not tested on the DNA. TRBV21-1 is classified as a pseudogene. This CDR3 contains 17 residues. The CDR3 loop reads CASSTGQGDYSNQPQHF. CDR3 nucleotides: TGTGCCAGCAGCACGGGACAGGGGGATTATAGCAATCAGCCCCAGCATTTT.

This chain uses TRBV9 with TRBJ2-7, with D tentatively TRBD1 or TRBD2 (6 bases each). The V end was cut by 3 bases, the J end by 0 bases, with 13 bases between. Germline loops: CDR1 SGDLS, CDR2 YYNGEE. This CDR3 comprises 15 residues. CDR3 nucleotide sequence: TGTGCCAGCAGCGGACGGAAGGGGGGCTCCTACGAGCAGTACTTC. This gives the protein CASSGRKGGSYEQYF.

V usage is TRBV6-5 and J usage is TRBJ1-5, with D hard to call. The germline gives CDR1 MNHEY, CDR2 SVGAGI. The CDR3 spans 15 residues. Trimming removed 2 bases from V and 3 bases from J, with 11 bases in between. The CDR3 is CASSYSQKYNQPQHF. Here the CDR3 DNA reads TGTGCCAGCAGTTACAGCCAAAAATACAATCAGCCCCAGCATTTT.

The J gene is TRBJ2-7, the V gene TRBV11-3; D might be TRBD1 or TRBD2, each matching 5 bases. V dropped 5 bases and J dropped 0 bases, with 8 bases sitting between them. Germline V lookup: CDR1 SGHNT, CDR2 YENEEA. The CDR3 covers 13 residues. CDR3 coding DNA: TGTGCCAGCAGCCATGGGACCTCCTACGAGCAGTACTTC. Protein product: CASSHGTSYEQYF.

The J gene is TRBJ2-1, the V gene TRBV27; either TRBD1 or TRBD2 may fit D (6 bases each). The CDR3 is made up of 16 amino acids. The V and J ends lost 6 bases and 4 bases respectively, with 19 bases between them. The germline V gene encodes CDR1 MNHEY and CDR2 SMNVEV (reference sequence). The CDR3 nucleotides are TGTGCCAGCAGACCCCGGAGGGACATCCGTTACAATGAGCAGTTCTTC. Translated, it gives CASRPRRDIRYNEQFF.

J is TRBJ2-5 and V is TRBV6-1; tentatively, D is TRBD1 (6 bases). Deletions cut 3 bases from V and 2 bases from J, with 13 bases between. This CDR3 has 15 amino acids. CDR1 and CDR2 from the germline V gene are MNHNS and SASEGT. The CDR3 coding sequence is TGTGCCAGCAGTGATTCACAGGGTCTGCAAGAGACCCAGTACTTC. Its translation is CASSDSQGLQETQYF.